The next 16 T cell receptor beta chains were all read from a single sample in a study of siplizumab effects on memory and regulatory T cells. Some clones are missing from TCRdb's copy, which holds only in-frame ones; the method was immunoSEQ multiplex PCR. The data hold 100,000 or so clones, with more than 90% observed a single time. Sequencing was carried out using CD4+ T cells sorted from blood. These receptors were obtained from a human donor in good health.

V usage is TRBV28 and J usage is TRBJ2-2, with D tentatively TRBD2 (5 bases). V dropped 3 bases and J dropped 1 base, with 6 bases sitting between them. Looked up from germline, CDR1 is MDHEN and CDR2 is SYDVKM. The CDR3 covers 14 residues. CDR3 DNA sequence: TGTGCCAGCAGTTTGGCGGGGAACACCGGGGAGCTGTTTTTT. This sequence encodes CASSLAGNTGELFF.

The chain is built from TRBV6-6 and TRBJ2-1; D gene uncertain. Trimming cost V 4 bases and J 8 bases, with 15 bases left between them. The CDR3 spans 14 residues. The germline CDR1 and CDR2 sequences are MNHNY and SVGAGI (reference sequence). The CDR3, as DNA: TGTGCCAGCAGTTTCCTAAGGTCCCTCGATGAGCAGTTCTTC. Protein sequence: CASSFLRSLDEQFF.

The genes are TRBV30 and TRBJ2-7; D may be TRBD1 (6 bases). The CDR3 length is 15 residues. Germline V CDR1 and CDR2: GTSNPN, SVGIG (reference sequence). The V end was cut by 2 bases, the J end by 0 bases, with 14 bases between. The CDR3 sequence: CAWSNGQRDSYEQYF. In DNA, the CDR3 is TGTGCCTGGAGTAACGGACAGCGTGACTCCTACGAGCAGTACTTC. Full variable domain (rest looked up from reference TRBV30 and TRBJ2-7): SQTIHQWPATLVQPVGSPLSLECTVEGTSNPNLYWYRQAAGRGLQLLFYSVGIGQISSEVPQNLSASRPQDRQFILSSKKLLLSDSGFYLCAWSNGQRDSYEQYFGPGTRLTVT.

The genes are TRBV7-9 and TRBJ2-5; no reliable D call. The V and J ends lost 5 bases and 6 bases respectively, with 10 bases between them. Looked up from germline, CDR1 is SEHNR and CDR2 is FQNEAQ (reference sequence). The CDR3 is 12 residues long. Here the CDR3 DNA reads TGTGCCAGCAGCACCGAAGCCCAGACCCAGTACTTC. It specifies CASSTEAQTQYF.

The genes are TRBV5-1 and TRBJ2-5; TRBD2 matches 9 bases. This CDR3 is 16 amino acids long. Germline-derived CDR1 and CDR2 are SGHRS and YFSETQ. Trimming at V came to 4 bases and at J to 4 bases, leaving 11 bases not matched to a gene. Written as DNA, the CDR3 is TGCGCCAGCAGCCTGGGGTCTGCGGGGGGGCCAGAGACCCAGTACTTC. Translating gives CASSLGSAGGPETQYF.

The CDR3 nucleotides are TGTGCCAGCAGCCGCCCCGGGACAGGGCTCTCAGGAGAGACCCAGTACTTC. It codes for CASSRPGTGLSGETQYF. The chain joins TRBV7-2 to TRBJ2-5, with 9 nucleotides matching TRBD1. This CDR3 is built from 17 residues. V gave up 5 bases and J gave up 4 bases; unmatched junction bases: 14. CDR1 is SGHTA and CDR2 is FQGNSA in the germline V gene.

Only one count was recorded for this clone. The chain is built from TRBV7-9 and TRBJ2-6; D gene unclear. From germline, CDR1 is SEHNR and CDR2 FQNEAQ (reference sequence). This CDR3 contains 14 residues. Trimming pared 5 bases from V and 4 bases from J, leaving 9 bases between. The CDR3 sequence: CASSTSPGANVLTF. CDR3 nucleotides: TGTGCCAGCAGCACAAGCCCCGGGGCCAACGTCCTGACTTTC.

The genes are TRBV11-2 and TRBJ1-1; the D gene is possibly TRBD1 (5 bases). Trimming cost V 1 base and J 12 bases, with 12 bases left between them. This CDR3 has 12 residues. From germline, CDR1 is SGHAT and CDR2 FQNNGV. Written as DNA, the CDR3 is TGTGCCAGCAGCTTAGTTGGGGGTAGGACTTTCTTT. Translating it yields CASSLVGGRTFF.

The V call is TRBV19, the J call TRBJ2-5, with 7 bases matching TRBD1. Losses at the gene ends were 6 bases for V and 4 bases for J; bases not matched to a gene: 11. Germline CDR1 and CDR2: LNHDA and SQIVND (reference sequence). The CDR3 length is 15 residues. CDR3 in amino acids: CASSPQGPRGETQYF. The DNA of the CDR3 is TGTGCCAGTAGCCCACAGGGGCCCCGAGGAGAGACCCAGTACTTC. The full variable domain, completed using reference TRBV19 and TRBJ2-5, is DGGITQSPKYLFRKEGQNVTLSCEQNLNHDAMYWYRQDPGQGLRLIYYSQIVNDFQKGDIAEGYSVSREKKESFPLTVTSAQKNPTAFYLCASSPQGPRGETQYFGPGTRLLVL.

Written as DNA, the CDR3 is TGTGCCAGCAGCCTGCCGGGGCGAGAGGATACGCAGTATTTT. Amino acid sequence: CASSLPGREDTQYF. The chain is built from TRBV11-2 and TRBJ2-3, with D perhaps matching TRBD1 or TRBD2 (5 bases each). V was shortened by 5 bases and J by 6 bases, with 15 bases between the two germline ends. CDR3 length: 14 amino acids. CDR1 and CDR2 from the germline V gene are SGHAT and FQNNGV.

This chain uses TRBV15 with TRBJ2-5; weak D call: TRBD2 (6 bases). V lost 9 bases to trimming and J lost 4 bases, with 12 bases between them. Germline V lookup: CDR1 LNHNV, CDR2 YYDKDF (reference sequence). CDR3 size: 12 residues. The CDR3: CATGRRGETQYF. Written as DNA, the CDR3 is TGTGCCACGGGACGGCGGGGAGAGACCCAGTACTTC.

Concerning this clone: A read error may produce the germline difference seen at one junction end. The chain joins TRBV5-1 to TRBJ1-4; possible D gene TRBD1, 5 bases. The CDR3 extends over 10 amino acids. CDR1 and CDR2 (germline): SGHRS, YFSETQ. The CDR3 reads CASSRGKTVF. The CDR3 DNA reads TGCGCCAGCAGTCGGGGGAAAACTGTTTTT.

Remarks on this clone: One end of the junction does not line up with germline, which may come from a read error. This chain links TRBV11-2 with TRBJ2-7; D may be TRBD1 or TRBD2 (5 bases each). The CDR3 has 13 residues. Germline-derived CDR1 and CDR2 are SGHAT and FQNNGV. The DNA of the CDR3 is TGTGCCGGCAGCTTAGGGACCACCTACGAGCAGTACTTC. Its protein product is CAGSLGTTYEQYF.

The chain uses TRBV6-5 and TRBJ1-2; 7 bases are a match to TRBD1. Looked up from germline, CDR1 is MNHEY and CDR2 is SVGAGI. Losses at the gene ends were 7 bases for V and 7 bases for J; bases not matched to a gene: 6. The CDR3 loop spans 12 amino acids. CDR3 region: CASTTGDRGYTF. Here the CDR3 DNA reads TGTGCCAGCACCACAGGGGATCGTGGCTACACCTTC.

V gene TRBV5-1 combines with J gene TRBJ1-1; 9 bases agree with TRBD1. V was pared by 1 base and J by 0 bases, with 13 bases of the junction left unmatched. Germline V gene data show CDR1 as SGHRS and CDR2 as YFSETQ. The CDR3 loop spans 19 amino acids. CDR3 DNA sequence: TGCGCCAGCAGCTTGAACCCCGGGACAGGGTCGTCGTTGAACACTGAAGCTTTCTTT. Its protein is CASSLNPGTGSSLNTEAFF.

This clone was observed once. V is TRBV29-1 and J is TRBJ1-6, with 8 nucleotides matching TRBD1. The CDR3 spans 14 residues. V trimming: 4 bases; J trimming: 7 bases; junction bases outside the gene matches: 6. CDR1 and CDR2 from the germline V gene are SQVTM and ANQGSEA. CDR3 sequence (DNA): TGCAGCGTTGTAATGGGGGACAGGAATTCACCCCTCCACTTT. Its protein is CSVVMGDRNSPLHF.